A single sample is the source of the 2 T cell receptor beta chains below, sequenced in a study of CD8 T cells in ankylosing spondylitis (dated by TCRdb to about 2017). Study-level results and caveats: A TCR beta motif made up of several highly homologous amino acid variants appeared to be characteristic of blood from ankylosing spondylitis patients.

Library prep was done by 5' RACE. Sequencing was performed on an Illumina HiSeq 2500. TCRdb redid the processing of the public reads, applying fastp at Q25 and MiXCR, and retained in-frame beta chains. Identical CDR3 protein sequences are pooled into one entry, listed with their most common genes and DNA. The sample contains 700,000 to 850,000 distinct CDR3 sequences, 12% of them found a single time. The ten largest clones represent 0.45% to 0.6% of the sample. These receptors lack a known antigen. Specimen: blood, either unsorted or a sorted T cell fraction (not recorded which). Source of these receptors: a male donor with ankylosing spondylitis.

This chain connects TRBV24-1 to TRBJ2-7; D unclear. CDR1 and CDR2 from the germline V gene are KGHDR and SFDVKD. V dropped 2 bases and J dropped 2 bases, with 6 bases sitting between them. The CDR3 has 13 amino acids. CDR3 coding DNA: TGTGCCACCAGTGATTCCCCAGCCTACGAGCAGTACTTC. Translating gives CATSDSPAYEQYF.

V gene TRBV7-2 combines with J gene TRBJ2-3, with D tentatively TRBD1 or TRBD2 (7 bases each). Germline CDR1 and CDR2: SGHTA and FQGNSA. The CDR3 runs to 13 residues. V gave up 4 bases and J gave up 10 bases, with 15 bases separating them. CDR3 region: CASSSGGGRSQYF. The CDR3 bases are TGTGCCAGCAGCTCAGGGGGGGGAAGGTCGCAGTATTTT.